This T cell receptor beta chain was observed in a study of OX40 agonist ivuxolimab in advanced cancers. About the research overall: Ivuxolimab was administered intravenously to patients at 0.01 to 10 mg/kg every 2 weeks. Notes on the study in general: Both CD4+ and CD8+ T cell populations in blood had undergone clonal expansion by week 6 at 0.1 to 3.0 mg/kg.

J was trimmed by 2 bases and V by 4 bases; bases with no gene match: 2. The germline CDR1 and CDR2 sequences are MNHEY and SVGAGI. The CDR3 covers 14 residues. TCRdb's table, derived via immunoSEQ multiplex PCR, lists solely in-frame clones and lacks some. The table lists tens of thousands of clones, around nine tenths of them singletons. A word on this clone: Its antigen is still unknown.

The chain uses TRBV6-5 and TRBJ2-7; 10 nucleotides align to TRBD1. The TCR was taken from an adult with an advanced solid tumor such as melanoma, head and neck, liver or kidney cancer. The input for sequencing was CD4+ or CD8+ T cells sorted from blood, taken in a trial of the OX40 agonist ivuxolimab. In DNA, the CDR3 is TGTGCCAGCAGTTTCGGGACAGGGGCCTACGAGCAGTACTTC. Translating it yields CASSFGTGAYEQYF.